This TCR beta chain originates from a study of blood T cell repertoires in COVID-19. Study-wide background: Whether acute or convalescent, the COVID-19 samples came from the United States, Italy and Spain.

Original data processing: Amplification from reference gene primers served as the basis for estimated nucleated cell counts. Some clones are missing from TCRdb's copy, which holds only in-frame ones; the method was immunoSEQ multiplex PCR. From that table come the V and J calls and clone size; the DNA was used to work out D and trimming. The table lists 110,000 to 150,000 clones, over 75% of them singletons, with under 3.5% in the top ten. Looked up from germline, CDR1 is SGHDT and CDR2 is YYEEEE. The CDR3 is 16 residues long. The V and J ends lost 5 bases and 3 bases, in that order; junction bases with no gene match: 1.

The sequenced sample was peripheral blood. The clonotype was recovered from a woman in her fifties or sixties with active COVID-19. The chain uses TRBV5-6 and TRBJ2-2; 16 positions match TRBD2. CDR3 loop: CASRGLAGGYTGELFF. For the CDR3, the DNA is TGTGCCAGCAGGGGACTAGCGGGAGGGTACACCGGGGAGCTGTTTTTT.